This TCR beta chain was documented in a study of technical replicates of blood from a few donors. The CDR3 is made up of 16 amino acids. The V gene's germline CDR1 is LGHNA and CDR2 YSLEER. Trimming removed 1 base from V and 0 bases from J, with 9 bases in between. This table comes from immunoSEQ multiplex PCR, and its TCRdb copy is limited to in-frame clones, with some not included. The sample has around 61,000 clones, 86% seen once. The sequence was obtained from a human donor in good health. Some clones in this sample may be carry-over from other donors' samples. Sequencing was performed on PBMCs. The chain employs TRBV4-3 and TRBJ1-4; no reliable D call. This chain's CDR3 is CASSQGWASTNEKLFF. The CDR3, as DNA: TGCGCCAGCAGCCAAGGCTGGGCCTCAACTAATGAAAAACTGTTTTTT.